This entry is about one T cell receptor (beta chain). This record belongs to a study of T cell responses to AZD1222 COVID-19 vaccine. Sequenced by immunoSEQ multiplex PCR; TCRdb stores in-frame clones only, minus some. The table shows roughly 120,000 clones, with about 90% occurring only once. This receptor was taken from an adult in good health. The source material was peripheral blood, sampled on day 0 of AZD1222 vaccination.

CDR3 in amino acids: CASSLGGSYNEQFF. The CDR3 bases are TGTGCCAGCAGTTTAGGGGGCTCCTACAATGAGCAGTTCTTC. V and J are TRBV27 and TRBJ2-1; D is tentatively TRBD1 or TRBD2 (5 bases each). Trimming removed 2 bases at V and 0 bases at J, with 5 bases between. Per germline, CDR1 MNHEY and CDR2 SMNVEV (reference sequence). The CDR3 is made up of 14 amino acids.